This TCR beta chain was captured by sequencing in a study of cytomegalovirus exposure and HLA in healthy donors. CDR1 and CDR2 (germline): SGHAT, FQNNGV. The CDR3 consists of 15 residues. The ends were cut back, 5 bases at V and 3 bases at J, with 16 bases in the middle. Both 60 Vbeta primers and 13 Jbeta primers went into the PCR. The repertoire was sequenced with immunoSEQ multiplex PCR; TCRdb's copy has only in-frame clones and lacks some. The sample records under 200,000 clones, roughly 84% being singletons. Study-wide results and caveats: Among TCR sequences, most were rare, though some public TCRs appeared in many donors.

As for this clone: Its target is not known.

The TCR was taken from a male donor in good health and CMV-seronegative. Material: PBMCs. The rearrangement links TRBV11-2 to TRBJ1-1; weak D call: TRBD1 (6 bases). This CDR3 reads CASSQDRLVHTEAFF. In DNA, the CDR3 is TGTGCCAGCAGCCAAGACAGGTTAGTTCACACTGAAGCTTTCTTT. The entire variable domain, with the rest obtained from reference TRBV11-2 and TRBJ1-1, is as follows: EAGVAQSPRYKIIEKRQSVAFWCNPISGHATLYWYQQILGQGPKLLIQFQNNGVVDDSQLPKDRFSAERLKGVDSTLKIQPAKLEDSAVYLCASSQDRLVHTEAFFGQGTRLTVV.